This T cell receptor (beta chain) was profiled in a study of T cell changes during pregnancy in multiple sclerosis (dated by TCRdb to the late 2010s). For the study in its entirety: In women with multiple sclerosis, the researchers looked at how the T cell repertoire shifted as pregnancy progressed.

Libraries were made using the immunoSEQ multiplex PCR assay. TCRdb carries this immuneACCESS record with in-frame sequences only. Its versions omit some clonotypes, under half of them owing to an unresolved V gene in the studies checked, with the rest unexplained. In this sample the table shows fewer than 60,000 clones, around 92% of which occur a single time. Roughly 1.2% of the sample is held by the ten biggest clonotypes. Comment on this clone: Its specific antigen is unknown. It has no much larger one-base neighbor in the sample; base qualities were not kept.

The sequence derives from a female donor in good health, enrolled as a control in a pregnancy study. The specimen comprised peripheral blood, sampled after pregnancy.

The DNA sequence is as follows: TGCGCCAGCGGCCTCGGGGGAAATACCGGGGAGCTGTTTTTT. Translated, this gives CASGLGGNTGELFF. The rearranged segments are TRBV5-1 and TRBJ2-2; TRBD2 is possibly the D segment (6 matching bases). V loses 7 bases of germline sequence and J loses 5 bases, and the interval between the two ends is 15 bases. CDR1 and CDR2 (SGHRS, YFSETQ) derive from the germline V gene. The CDR3, from cysteine to phenylalanine, totals 14 residues. Only the CDR3 region is kept as DNA, spanning 42 bases read in frame from base 1.